These T cell receptor beta chains were read from a single sample in a study of blood T cell repertoires in COVID-19. Sequencing used immunoSEQ multiplex PCR; TCRdb keeps in-frame clones, though not all of them. Of about 70,000 clones listed, approximately 90% were seen once; the top ten hold more than 1.1%. Sequenced sample: peripheral blood. The origin of the receptors is a human donor in a cohort sampled during active COVID-19. Each CDR3 is given with its conserved first and last residue. A D gene is named only where the DNA matches it firmly. Clone size, where shown, is once, few, many, or a class for clones that have expanded.

d_gene,v_gene,abundance,j_gene,CDR3aa,CDR3nt
TRBD1,TRBV5-4,-,TRBJ1-1,CASSSTGAGYTEAFF,TGTGCCAGCAGCTCGACAGGGGCGGGGTACACTGAAGCTTTCTTT
-,TRBV12-3/TRBV12-4,once,TRBJ2-3,CASSVGGRDTQYF,TGTGCCAGCAGCGTGGGGGGGCGAGATACGCAGTATTTT
TRBD1,TRBV27,-,TRBJ1-1,CASSLSSTGTGLNTEAFF,TGTGCCAGCAGTTTATCCTCAACCGGGACAGGGTTGAACACTGAAGCTTTCTTT
-,TRBV7-9,-,TRBJ1-4,CASSLQSTNEKLFF,TGTGCCAGCAGCTTACAGTCAACTAATGAAAAACTGTTTTTT
-,TRBV2,once,TRBJ2-1,CASSEESVTTTIEYEQFF,TGTGCCAGCAGTGAAGAGTCCGTTACAACTACAATCGAGTATGAGCAGTTCTTC
TRBD1,TRBV12-3/TRBV12-4,-,TRBJ1-2,CASLGQGKGYTF,TGTGCCAGCCTGGGACAGGGCAAAGGGTACACCTTC
TRBD1,TRBV29-1,-,TRBJ1-2,CSVEDRGLGYGYTF,TGCAGCGTTGAAGACAGGGGGCTTGGCTATGGCTACACCTTC
-,TRBV5-4,-,TRBJ2-1,CATLTDPSRNNEQFF,TGTGCCACCCTTACCGACCCTAGCCGAAACAATGAGCAGTTCTTC
-,TRBV7-6,-,TRBJ1-2,CASSLKAGSVHGYTF,TGTGCCAGCAGCTTAAAGGCAGGAAGTGTCCATGGCTACACCTTC
-,TRBV9,-,TRBJ1-1,CASGPGETEAFF,TGTGCCAGCGGGCCTGGGGAGACTGAAGCTTTCTTT
-,TRBV5-6,-,TRBJ1-1,CASSFRSTEAFF,TGTGCCAGCAGCTTCCGGAGCACTGAAGCTTTCTTT
TRBD1,TRBV27,-,TRBJ2-7,CASSLWAGGLNEQYF,TGTGCCAGCAGTTTATGGGCAGGGGGCCTAAACGAGCAGTACTTC
TRBD1,TRBV6-5,-,TRBJ1-5,CASSPLGQGASQHF,TGTGCCAGCAGCCCCCTGGGGCAGGGGGCTTCTCAGCATTTT
-,TRBV6-5,-,TRBJ1-1,CASSRRGNTEAFF,TGTGCCAGCAGTCGGAGGGGGAACACTGAAGCTTTCTTT
TRBD2,TRBV13,-,TRBJ2-7,CASSKGLAMYEQYF,TGTGCCAGCAGCAAGGGACTAGCTATGTACGAGCAGTACTTC
TRBD2,TRBV29-1,-,TRBJ2-5,CSVETSGGQETQYF,TGCAGCGTGGAAACTAGCGGGGGACAAGAGACCCAGTACTTC
TRBD1,TRBV27,-,TRBJ2-1,CASSETGGVFNEQFF,TGTGCCAGCAGTGAGACAGGGGGCGTGTTCAATGAGCAGTTCTTC
TRBD1,TRBV28,once,TRBJ1-1,CASSLVGQAPDTEAFF,TGTGCCAGCAGTTTAGTAGGACAGGCCCCGGACACTGAAGCTTTCTTT
-,TRBV7-2,-,TRBJ2-1,CASSLSSGVYNEQFF,TGTGCCAGCAGCTTAAGTTCGGGAGTCTACAATGAGCAGTTCTTC
TRBD1,TRBV19,-,TRBJ2-1,CASSMPRQGALGEQFF,TGTGCCAGTAGTATGCCCAGACAGGGGGCGCTTGGCGAGCAGTTCTTC
TRBD1,TRBV10-3,-,TRBJ2-7,CTISESGRGLYEQYF,TGTACCATCAGTGAGTCGGGCAGGGGGCTATACGAGCAGTACTTC
TRBD2,TRBV7-3,-,TRBJ2-1,CASSLPMGGLAGEVEQFF,TGTGCCAGCAGCTTACCCATGGGTGGGCTAGCGGGAGAGGTTGAGCAGTTCTTC
TRBD1,TRBV10-1,few,TRBJ1-4,CASSEGTANEKLFF,TGCGCCAGCAGTGAAGGGACAGCGAATGAAAAACTGTTTTTT
-,TRBV3-1/TRBV3-2,-,TRBJ2-5,CASSPTGQLQETQYF,TGTGCCAGCAGCCCCACAGGGCAGCTTCAAGAGACCCAGTACTTC
-,TRBV6-1,-,TRBJ1-3,CASSERGNTIYF,TGTGCCAGCAGTGAGAGAGGAAACACCATATATTTT
-,TRBV7-2,-,TRBJ1-1,CASSPVRYRNTEAFF,TGTGCCAGCAGCCCCGTCAGGTACAGGAACACTGAAGCTTTCTTT
-,TRBV27,-,TRBJ2-2,CASSLYYTGELFF,TGTGCCAGCAGTTTATACTACACCGGGGAGCTGTTTTTT
-,TRBV19,once,TRBJ2-3,CASSPRTLGSTDTQYF,TGTGCCAGTAGCCCCAGGACACTGGGGAGCACAGATACGCAGTATTTT
-,TRBV11-3,-,TRBJ2-3,CASKDGGSTDTQYF,TGTGCCAGCAAAGACGGCGGGAGCACAGATACGCAGTATTTT
TRBD2,TRBV11-3,-,TRBJ2-3,CASSFREGLHTQYF,TGTGCCAGCAGCTTTCGGGAGGGCCTACATACGCAGTATTTT
TRBD1,TRBV11-3,-,TRBJ1-1,CASSLGGTATEAFF,TGTGCCAGCAGCCTAGGGGGGACAGCCACTGAAGCTTTCTTT
TRBD2,TRBV7-9,-,TRBJ2-1,CASSSGTSGFSYNEQFF,TGTGCCAGCAGCTCAGGGACTAGCGGTTTCTCCTACAATGAGCAGTTCTTC
TRBD2,TRBV14,-,TRBJ2-7,CASSLGLAGAHRGEQYF,TGTGCCAGCAGCCTAGGACTAGCGGGAGCCCACAGGGGGGAGCAGTACTTC
-,TRBV2,-,TRBJ1-4,CASSLDRLNEKLFF,TGTGCCAGCAGCCTCGACAGGTTAAATGAAAAACTGTTTTTT
-,TRBV6-1,-,TRBJ2-5,CASSERRSRQETQYF,TGTGCCAGCAGTGAACGGCGGTCTAGACAAGAGACCCAGTACTTC
-,TRBV3-1/TRBV3-2,-,TRBJ1-2,CASSPTGIGVYGYTF,TGTGCCAGCAGCCCGACAGGTATCGGGGTCTATGGCTACACCTTC
TRBD1,TRBV25-1,-,TRBJ2-7,CASSWGDRAYEQYF,TGTGCCAGCTCATGGGGGGACAGGGCTTACGAGCAGTACTTC
-,TRBV10-3,-,TRBJ1-1,CAISEYTGRLEAFF,TGTGCCATCAGTGAGTACACAGGGCGGTTGGAAGCTTTCTTT
TRBD2,TRBV9,few,TRBJ2-3,CASSPRLAGGLTDTQYF,TGTGCCAGCAGCCCACGTCTAGCGGGAGGTCTCACAGATACGCAGTATTTT
TRBD2,TRBV5-1,-,TRBJ2-1,CASSLRGGSSYNEQFF,TGCGCCAGCAGCTTGCGTGGCGGGAGCTCCTACAATGAGCAGTTCTTC
-,TRBV6-5,-,TRBJ2-5,CASSYGTGEYETQYF,TGTGCCAGCAGTTACGGAACGGGAGAATATGAGACCCAGTACTTC
-,TRBV6-6,few,TRBJ1-6,CASTGVSGNSPLHF,TGTGCCAGCACCGGGGTATCGGGGAATTCACCCCTCCACTTT
TRBD1,TRBV6-5,-,TRBJ1-5,CASRPTGNNQPQHF,TGTGCCAGCAGGCCGACAGGGAACAATCAGCCCCAGCATTTT
-,TRBV29-1,-,TRBJ2-3,CSSSGFTDTQYF,TGCAGCTCCTCAGGGTTCACAGATACGCAGTATTTT
-,TRBV7-9,-,TRBJ2-2,CASSLMSGELFF,TGTGCCAGCAGCCTGATGAGCGGGGAGCTGTTTTTT
-,TRBV5-1,-,TRBJ2-5,CASSTTGTYQETQYF,TGCGCCAGCAGCACAACCGGGACTTACCAAGAGACCCAGTACTTC
TRBD1,TRBV12-3/TRBV12-4,-,TRBJ1-2,CASSLDRDRGYTF,TGTGCCAGCAGCCTCGACAGGGACAGGGGCTACACCTTC
TRBD2,TRBV27,-,TRBJ2-1,CASSLQVAGPNEQFF,TGTGCCAGCAGTTTACAGGTAGCGGGCCCCAATGAGCAGTTCTTC
TRBD2,TRBV25-1,-,TRBJ2-1,CASSPSGRAHNEQFF,TGTGCCAGCAGTCCTAGCGGGAGGGCCCACAATGAGCAGTTCTTC
TRBD1,TRBV3-1/TRBV3-2,-,TRBJ1-5,CASSPTGGDQPQHF,TGTGCCAGCAGCCCGACAGGGGGCGATCAGCCCCAGCATTTT
-,TRBV28,-,TRBJ1-2,CASSLGDYGYTF,TGTGCCAGCAGTTTGGGAGACTATGGCTACACCTTC
-,TRBV27,once,TRBJ1-6,CASSLLGGPRQNSPLHF,TGTGCCAGCAGTTTACTGGGGGGACCGAGGCAAAATTCACCCCTCCACTTT
-,TRBV28,-,TRBJ2-3,CASSSTGRGRDTQYF,TGTGCCAGCAGTTCCACAGGGAGAGGAAGAGATACGCAGTATTTT
-,TRBV11-2,few,TRBJ1-1,CASSLVYYGVTNTEAFF,TGTGCCAGCAGCTTAGTTTATTACGGGGTAACGAACACTGAAGCTTTCTTT
-,TRBV24-1,few,TRBJ1-1,CATSDRGGNTEAFF,TGTGCCACCAGTGACCGGGGTGGCAACACTGAAGCTTTCTTT